This T cell receptor beta chain was profiled in a study of shared clonotypes between healthy human individuals. About the research overall: The cohort comprised a couple of women and a few men. Their ages spanned 18 to 49 years.

Some clones are missing from TCRdb's copy, which holds only in-frame ones; the method was immunoSEQ multiplex PCR. The sample lists a few million clones, just over 90% occurring once. In this sample, this clone turned up a few times. Naive-designated CD8 cells lacked CD45RO, were positively enriched for CCR7, and omitted terminally differentiated effector memory CD45RA+ cells. The V gene end was trimmed by 6 bases and the J gene end by 5 bases; junction bases not matched to a gene: 7. Germline V CDR1 and CDR2: MNHNS, SASEGT. There are 15 residues in the CDR3. The sample was naive CD8+ T cells from PBMCs. The TCR comes from a young man in good health. Some clones in this sample may be carry-over from other donors' samples. The rearrangement links TRBV6-1 to TRBJ1-5; 10 bases agree with TRBD1. Here the CDR3 reads CASRETGGRDQPQHF. The CDR3 nucleotides are TGTGCCAGCAGGGAGACAGGGGGCAGGGATCAGCCCCAGCATTTT.